This T cell receptor beta chain was identified in a study of blood T cell repertoires in COVID-19. At the level of the study: Researchers got acute and convalescent COVID-19 samples from the United States, Italy and Spain. PBMCs, B-cell-depleted T cells, or T cells were the source of the cDNA or gDNA that made up the material.

As handled by the study authors: Scientists estimated how many nucleated cells there were by amplifying reference gene primers. TCRdb keeps only in-frame clones here, not all; method: immunoSEQ multiplex PCR. That table furnishes V, J and clone size, whereas the DNA furnished D and trimming. The sample consists of 150,000 to 250,000 clones, 65% to 90% of them appearing once. The germline V gene has CDR1 SEHNR and CDR2 FQNEAQ (reference sequence). V gave up 1 base and J gave up 4 bases, with 13 bases separating them. The CDR3 length is 16 residues. The chain is built from TRBV7-9 and TRBJ1-4; possible D gene TRBD1, 6 bases. Sequencing was carried out using PBMCs or T cells enriched from blood (not recorded which). This TCR came from a man in his forties who had recovered from COVID-19. CDR3 region: CASSLVRGQGNEKLFF. In nucleotides, the CDR3 is TGTGCCAGCAGCTTAGTGCGGGGGCAGGGTAATGAAAAACTGTTTTTT. Looking up the rest from reference TRBV7-9 and TRBJ1-4 gives the full variable domain: DTGVSQNPRHKITKRGQNVTFRCDPISEHNRLYWYRQTLGQGPEFLTYFQNEAQLEKSRLLSDRFSAERPKGSFSTLEIQRTEQGDSAMYLCASSLVRGQGNEKLFFGSGTQLSVL.